The rows below give T cell receptor beta chains drawn from one sample of a study of T-cell memory formation after mild COVID-19. MiXCR, applied by TCRdb to the 5' RACE reads, yields one record per CDR3 protein. The sample holds tens of thousands of distinct CDR3 sequences, about 23% seen once. Sequencing was performed on PBMCs or a T cell subset sorted from them (not recorded which). These TCRs come from a young man who had mild COVID-19 (a few samples of this study predate the infection). Cell type and time point are not known. CDR3s include the opening cysteine and the closing phenylalanine or tryptophan. A D gene is named only where the DNA matches it firmly. A row's size may be missing; if present it is once, few, many or a size class.

V	J	size	D	DNA	CDR3
TRBV5-1	TRBJ2-3	-	TRBD1	TGCGCCAGCAGCCTCAAACAGGGGACAGATACGCAGTATTTT	CASSLKQGTDTQYF
TRBV7-6	TRBJ2-5	few	TRBD2	TGTGCCAGCAGCCGGACTAGCGGGGGGGATTACGAGACCCAGTACTTC	CASSRTSGGDYETQYF
TRBV7-2	TRBJ1-2	-	TRBD1	TGTGCCAGCAGCACCTCCGGGACAGGGGCCGGCTATGGCTACACCTTC	CASSTSGTGAGYGYTF
TRBV28	TRBJ2-2	few	TRBD2	TGTGCCACCCTAAGACTAGCGGGGGTCGCCGGGGAGCTGTTTTTT	CATLRLAGVAGELFF
TRBV4-1	TRBJ1-4	-	-	TGCGCCAGCAGGATTGATGAAAAACTGTTTTTT	CASRIDEKLFF
TRBV11-2	TRBJ1-1	-	-	TGTGCCACCTTATGGGTAGAAAAAGCTTTCTTT	CATLWVEKAFF
TRBV20-1	TRBJ2-2	-	-	TGCAGTGCTAGAGCGTGGACCACTACCGGGGAGCTGTTTTTT	CSARAWTTTGELFF
TRBV19	TRBJ2-2	many	TRBD1	TGTGCCAGTAAGGGACAGGGGGACACCGGGGAGCTGTTTTTT	CASKGQGDTGELFF
TRBV7-9	TRBJ2-3	-	TRBD2	TGTGCCAGCAGCTTACCGGGACTAGCGGACACAGATACGCAGTATTTT	CASSLPGLADTDTQYF
TRBV7-9	TRBJ2-5	-	TRBD1	TGTGCCAGCAGCTCGTGGACAGGCGGAGAGACCCAGTACTTC	CASSSWTGGETQYF
TRBV20-1	TRBJ2-7	-	-	TGCAGTGCTAGAACCGGGGGCCCTTGGCAGGAGCAGTACTTC	CSARTGGPWQEQYF
TRBV29-1	TRBJ1-2	-	TRBD1	TGCAGCGTTGAGGGGACAGGGAATGGCTACACCTTC	CSVEGTGNGYTF
TRBV6-2/TRBV6-3	TRBJ2-2	many	-	TGTGCCAGCACCTCCACCGGGGAGCTGTTTTTT	CASTSTGELFF
TRBV12-3/TRBV12-4	TRBJ2-2	-	-	TGTGCCAGCAGTTCCAACAGGGTAGCCGGGGAGCTGTTTTTT	CASSSNRVAGELFF
TRBV4-1	TRBJ2-7	few	TRBD2	TGCGCCAGCACCTTGGCGGGGGATTCCTCCTACGAGCAGTACTTC	CASTLAGDSSYEQYF
TRBV6-2/TRBV6-3	TRBJ1-2	few	TRBD1	TGTGCCAGCAGTTACTCCCCCATCGACAGGGTTTCTGGCTACACCTTC	CASSYSPIDRVSGYTF
TRBV12-3/TRBV12-4	TRBJ2-5	-	-	TGTGCCAGCAGTGTCGGGGAAGGAAGAGAGACCCAGTACTTC	CASSVGEGRETQYF
TRBV13	TRBJ1-6	-	-	TGTGCCAGCAGCTTAGGGGGGTGGAATTCACCCCTCCACTTT	CASSLGGWNSPLHF
TRBV6-5	TRBJ2-1	few	TRBD1	TGTGCCAGCAGTTACTCGGCAGGGGGCAAGAATGAGCAGTTCTTC	CASSYSAGGKNEQFF
TRBV20-1	TRBJ1-1	few	-	TGCAGTGCTAGATATCCGGTCGGGCTGGAACTTGAAGCTTTCTTT	CSARYPVGLELEAFF
TRBV27	TRBJ2-3	few	TRBD2	TGTGCCAGCAGTCCCCGGACTAGCGGGGCAGATACGCAGTATTTT	CASSPRTSGADTQYF
TRBV9	TRBJ1-1	few	-	TGTGCCAGCAGCTCAGGAGTGGGGTATCGTCACGGCGAAGCTTTCTTT	CASSSGVGYRHGEAFF
TRBV3-1	TRBJ2-2	-	-	TGTGCCAGCAGCCCCCCAGGGGACACCGGGGAGCTGTTTTTT	CASSPPGDTGELFF
TRBV4-2	TRBJ2-3	-	-	TGTGCCAGCAGCCAAGATCCTCCAGATACGCAGTATTTT	CASSQDPPDTQYF
TRBV6-2/TRBV6-3	TRBJ2-3	few	TRBD1	TGTGCCAGCAGCCGCCCGCCTCCGGGACAGGGGACAGATACGCAGTATTTT	CASSRPPPGQGTDTQYF
TRBV27	TRBJ2-2	-	-	TGTGCCAGCAGCACACAGGGTCCCGGGGAGCTGTTTTTT	CASSTQGPGELFF
TRBV13	TRBJ2-1	-	-	TGTGCCAGCAGCTTAGACAGGGTTAATGAGCAGTTCTTC	CASSLDRVNEQFF
TRBV20-1	TRBJ2-7	-	-	TGCAGTGCTAGAACTCGACAATCCTACGAGCAGTACTTC	CSARTRQSYEQYF
TRBV2	TRBJ1-2	few	-	TGTGCCAGCAGCGCTTCAGTAAAGGCTAACTATGGCTACACCTTC	CASSASVKANYGYTF
TRBV12-5	TRBJ2-7	few	-	TGTGCTAGTGGTTTGGGCCCCGAGCAGTACTTC	CASGLGPEQYF
TRBV6-5	TRBJ2-5	few	TRBD2	TGTGCCAGCAGTTATAGACTAGCGTTACCCCAAGAGACCCAGTACTTC	CASSYRLALPQETQYF
TRBV19	TRBJ2-2	many	TRBD1	TGTGCCAGTAGTATACACTCGGACAGGGTCACCGGGGAGCTGTTTTTT	CASSIHSDRVTGELFF
TRBV7-9	TRBJ2-2	few	-	TGTGCCAGCAGCTTAGCCCAGGGTGGGATCCGGGAGCTGTTTTTT	CASSLAQGGIRELFF
TRBV20-1	TRBJ2-5	-	TRBD2	TGCAGTGCTGGACTAGGCCAAGAGACCCAGTACTTC	CSAGLGQETQYF
TRBV12-3/TRBV12-4	TRBJ2-2	few	TRBD1	TGTGCCATCTCCCTGTCAGGGGGCGCGAACACCGGGGAGCTGTTTTTT	CAISLSGGANTGELFF
TRBV7-9	TRBJ2-1	-	TRBD2	TGTGCCAGCAGCTCCTCCAGACTAGCGGGGGCCCCGACGTCTACATGGGAGCAGTTCTTC	CASSSSRLAGAPTSTWEQFF
TRBV4-2	TRBJ2-3	-	-	TGTGCCAGCAGCCAAGATGGTGGCGGGGGCACAGATACGCAGTATTTT	CASSQDGGGGTDTQYF
TRBV4-1	TRBJ1-4	few	TRBD1	TGCGCCAGCAGCCAAGTTGACAGGGGCAGCGAAAAACTGTTTTTT	CASSQVDRGSEKLFF
TRBV6-2/TRBV6-3	TRBJ1-2	few	-	TGTGCCAGCAGTTACGATGGGGCAGGCGACTATGGCTACACCTTC	CASSYDGAGDYGYTF
TRBV7-3	TRBJ2-1	few	-	TGTGCCAGCAGCTCCACCACAGGGTTGGAGGGTGAGCAGTTCTTC	CASSSTTGLEGEQFF
TRBV7-9	TRBJ1-1	few	-	TGTGCCAGCAGTTTAGTCCGGGGGAACACTGAAGCTTTCTTT	CASSLVRGNTEAFF